What follows are 11 T cell receptor beta chains derived from one specimen sequenced in a study of T cell changes during pregnancy in multiple sclerosis. TCRdb's table, derived via immunoSEQ multiplex PCR, lists solely in-frame clones and lacks some. The repertoire includes 35,000 to 55,000 clones, around 92% of them detected once, and roughly 0.55% sits in the top ten. The sample here was CD4+ T cells from peripheral blood mononuclear cells, taken in the third trimester of pregnancy. These TCRs come from a female donor with multiple sclerosis, enrolled in a pregnancy study.

The chain uses TRBV6-1 and TRBJ1-2; the D is unclear. This CDR3 region has 14 residues. Trimming removed 4 bases at V and 4 bases at J, with 13 bases between. Per germline, CDR1 MNHNS and CDR2 SASEGT. This CDR3 reads CASSGGGVPYGYTF. The CDR3 bases are TGTGCCAGCAGTGGTGGCGGGGTCCCCTATGGCTACACCTTC.

The chain joins TRBV28 to TRBJ2-1, with D uncertain. The germline gives CDR1 MDHEN, CDR2 SYDVKM. V was trimmed by 6 bases and J by 10 bases, leaving 10 bases between them. The CDR3 has 11 amino acids. The CDR3 DNA reads as TGTGCCAGCAGCCCCTGGCGGGAGCAGTTCTTC. As protein: CASSPWREQFF.

This clone has just a few counts. V gene TRBV2 combines with J gene TRBJ1-2, with a weak D call TRBD1 (6 bases). The CDR3 loop spans 13 amino acids. Trimming left V 6 bases short and J 3 bases short, with 11 bases between. CDR1 and CDR2 from the germline V gene are SNHLY and FYNNEI. CDR3 residues: CASSLQGDYGYTF. CDR3 DNA sequence: TGTGCCAGCAGCCTACAGGGTGACTATGGCTACACCTTC. The whole variable domain, filled in from reference TRBV2 and TRBJ1-2, reads EPEVTQTPSHQVTQMGQEVILRCVPISNHLYFYWYRQILGQKVEFLVSFYNNEISEKSEIFDDQFSVERPDGSNFTLKIRSTKLEDSAMYFCASSLQGDYGYTFGSGTRLTVV.

This rearrangement joins TRBV19 to TRBJ2-3; D remains ambiguous. The CDR3 is made up of 13 amino acids. Looked up from germline, CDR1 is LNHDA and CDR2 is SQIVND (reference sequence). V was shortened by 3 bases and J by 6 bases, with 10 bases between the two germline ends. Here the CDR3 DNA reads TGTGCCAGTAGTATCTCGACAATGGATACGCAGTATTTT. Translation: CASSISTMDTQYF.

The chain uses TRBV4-3 and TRBJ2-5; TRBD2 aligns across 9 bases. Trimming at V came to 1 base and at J to 4 bases, leaving 7 bases not matched to a gene. Per germline, CDR1 LGHNA and CDR2 YSLEER. This CDR3 comprises 16 residues. The CDR3, as DNA: TGCGCCAGCAGCCAAGGAGTAGCGGGAGAAGTAGAGACCCAGTACTTC. This sequence encodes CASSQGVAGEVETQYF.

The V and J genes are TRBV18 and TRBJ1-2; 7 nucleotides match TRBD1. Germline V lookup: CDR1 KGHSH, CDR2 LQKENI. Trimming at V came to 6 bases and at J to 4 bases, leaving 5 bases not matched to a gene. CDR3 size: 13 residues. The CDR3 sequence is CASSRDSSYGYTF. CDR3 nucleotides: TGTGCCAGCTCCCGGGACAGTTCCTATGGCTACACCTTC.

V and J are TRBV19 and TRBJ1-1; TRBD1 is a possible D gene (5 bases). Germline CDR1 is LNHDA and CDR2 is SQIVND (reference sequence). The CDR3 is 18 amino acids. Trimming removed 3 bases at V and 0 bases at J, with 20 bases between. The CDR3 DNA reads TGTGCCAGTAGTATTGAGTGGGGGGAGCGGACAATGAACACTGAAGCTTTCTTT. Encoded protein: CASSIEWGERTMNTEAFF.

The chain is built from TRBV11-2 and TRBJ2-7; TRBD2 agrees at 7 bases. Germline V gene sequence: CDR1 SGHAT, CDR2 FQNNGV. The CDR3 is made up of 16 amino acids. The V and J ends lost 1 base and 2 bases, in that order; junction bases with no gene match: 8. The CDR3 coding sequence is TGTGCCAGCAGCTTAGGGGCCGGGACTATCCCCTACGAGCAGTACTTC. This codes for CASSLGAGTIPYEQYF.

The V and J genes are TRBV25-1 and TRBJ2-1; 7 bases match TRBD2. CDR1 and CDR2 (germline): MGHDK, SYGVNS. The CDR3 contains 15 residues. Trimming removed 6 bases from V and 5 bases from J; junction bases left unmatched: 10. The CDR3 spells CASSDYHGLDNEQFF. CDR3 sequence (DNA): TGTGCCAGCAGCGATTACCACGGACTAGACAATGAGCAGTTCTTC.

The V call is TRBV28, the J call TRBJ2-7; 10 positions match TRBD1. The CDR3 is made up of 15 amino acids. V gave up 2 bases and J gave up 2 bases; unmatched junction bases: 3. The V gene's germline CDR1 is MDHEN and CDR2 SYDVKM. CDR3 sequence reads: CASSLTGTGAYEQYF. The CDR3, as DNA: TGTGCCAGCAGTTTAACCGGGACAGGGGCCTACGAGCAGTACTTC.

The V call is TRBV9, the J call TRBJ2-1, with 13 bases fitting TRBD2. Germline V gene lookup returns CDR1 SGDLS and CDR2 YYNGEE. After removal of 3 bases from V and 8 bases from J, the junction contained 5 bases not matched to a gene. There are 15 residues in the CDR3. CDR3 DNA: TGTGCCAGCAGCGCCGGGACTAGCGGGATACATGAGCAGTTCTTC. It yields the protein CASSAGTSGIHEQFF.